The present TCR beta chain was sequenced within a study of T cell changes during pregnancy in multiple sclerosis. The length of the CDR3 is 13 residues. Germline lookup yields CDR1 MNHNS and CDR2 SASEGT. V dropped 8 bases and J dropped 1 base, with 11 bases sitting between them. TCRdb's copy holds only in-frame clones and misses some; the assay was immunoSEQ multiplex PCR. The sample consists of 30,000 to 40,000 clones, approximately 93% of them appearing once. This TCR came from a female donor with multiple sclerosis, enrolled in a pregnancy study. Here the sequenced sample was CD8+ T cells from peripheral blood mononuclear cells, taken in the third trimester of pregnancy. The V gene is TRBV6-1, the J gene TRBJ2-5, with unresolved D. CDR3 loop: CASGNGVQETQYF. For the CDR3, the DNA is TGTGCCAGCGGAAACGGAGTCCAAGAGACCCAGTACTTC.